Described below is a single TCR beta chain sequence and its context. Antigen specificity is unknown. During its preparation, the TCRbeta library received unique molecular identifiers. MiXCR was run by TCRdb on the PCR reads, yielding one entry per CDR3 protein. The table includes fewer than 750,000 distinct CDR3 sequences, 20% to 25% detected once. This record belongs to a study of T-cell reconstitution after alpha-beta-depleted transplantation in children. Broader study findings: The study traced high day-60 TCRbeta diversity in some patients to surviving recipient T cells and thymic progenitors. T-cell numbers and diversity one year post-transplant derived largely from freshly generated T cells. Expanded graft clones, several hundred of them, were reportedly the source of alpha-beta T cells about two months after transplant.

Trimming pared 5 bases from V and 0 bases from J, leaving 14 bases between. Germline lookup yields CDR1 SGHVS and CDR2 FQNEAQ. This CDR3 comprises 16 residues. Here the sequenced sample was PBMCs, mostly from graft donor cells, taken 360 days after TCRalphabeta/CD19-depleted stem cell transplant. V gene TRBV7-8 combines with J gene TRBJ2-1; D is tentatively TRBD1 or TRBD2 (5 bases each). This TCR derives from a boy less than two years old who had a stem cell transplant for acute myeloid leukemia, so the T cells may come from the graft donor. CDR3 DNA: TGTGCCAGCAGCGCAGATGGGGGAAGCTCCTACAATGAGCAGTTCTTC. It specifies CASSADGGSSYNEQFF. The complete variable domain, with remaining parts taken from reference TRBV7-8 and TRBJ2-1, reads GAGVSQSPRYKVAKRGQDVALRCDPISGHVSLFWYQQALGQGPEFLTYFQNEAQLDKSGLPSDRFFAERPEGSVSTLKIQRTQQEDSAVYLCASSADGGSSYNEQFFGPGTRLTVL.